Following are 4 T cell receptor beta chains from one sample sequenced in a study of T cell repertoires in cytomegalovirus infection. TCRdb called the reads again in MiXCR, with one record for every CDR3 protein. The sample carries around 630,000 distinct CDR3 sequences, roughly 26% recorded once. The specimen was CD8+ T cells from PBMCs. The receptors come from a human donor in good health (CMV status not recorded). Some clones in this sample may be carry-over from other donors' samples.

The table lists this clonotype with many counts. This chain uses TRBV2 with TRBJ1-3; 7 bases match TRBD1. V lost 6 bases, J lost 0 bases, and 5 bases stayed unmatched. The CDR3 has 15 residues. Germline-derived CDR1 and CDR2 are SNHLY and FYNNEI. The CDR3 nucleotides are TGTGCCAGCAGGCGGGACAGCGACTCTGGAAACACCATATATTTT. The encoded protein is CASRRDSDSGNTIYF. The variable domain in full, completed from reference TRBV2 and TRBJ1-3, reads EPEVTQTPSHQVTQMGQEVILRCVPISNHLYFYWYRQILGQKVEFLVSFYNNEISEKSEIFDDQFSVERPDGSNFTLKIRSTKLEDSAMYFCASRRDSDSGNTIYFGEGSWLTVV.

In this sample, this clonotype turned up many times. The chain carries TRBV10-3 and TRBJ2-7, with TRBD2 identical over 11 bases. This CDR3 has 14 amino acids. The V gene's germline CDR1 is ENHRY and CDR2 SYGVKD. V dropped 2 bases and J dropped 3; count of bases not matched to a gene: 0. CDR3 bases: TGTGCCATCAGTGAGCTAGCGGGGGGCTACGAGCAGTACTTC. This translates into CAISELAGGYEQYF.

This clonotype came up many times. This chain joins TRBV7-6 and TRBJ2-7; 12 nucleotides align to TRBD1. This CDR3 is built from 14 residues. V shed 5 bases and J 6 bases; nucleotides not matched to a gene: 5. CDR1 and CDR2 (germline): SGHVS, FNYEAQ. CDR3 DNA sequence: TGTGCCAGCAGCATGGGACAGGGGGCCCGCGAGCAGTACTTC. Translated: CASSMGQGAREQYF.

The rearrangement uses TRBV15 and TRBJ2-7; D remains unclear. The CDR3 is 16 amino acids. Trimming cost V 3 bases and J 0 bases, with 15 bases left between them. Germline assignment: CDR1 LNHNV and CDR2 YYDKDF (reference sequence). The CDR3 loop is CATSSLGVSSSYEQYF. As DNA, the CDR3 is TGTGCCACCAGCAGCCTAGGTGTCAGTTCCTCCTACGAGCAGTACTTC.